Below, 3 T cell receptor beta chains from the same sample are listed, as sequenced in a study of T-cell memory formation after mild COVID-19. TCRdb reprocessed the 5' RACE reads with MiXCR, giving one entry per CDR3 protein. The sample lists 70,000 to 100,000 distinct CDR3 sequences, 10% to 15% seen once, with about 27% in the top ten. The sample taken for sequencing was PBMCs or a T cell subset sorted from them (not recorded which). The origin of the receptors is an adult woman who had mild COVID-19 (a few samples of this study predate the infection). Cell type and time point are not known.

The chain uses TRBV5-4 and TRBJ2-3; TRBD2 aligns across 9 bases. CDR1 SGHNT and CDR2 YYREEE come from the germline V gene (reference sequence). Trimming cost V 1 base and J 0 bases; bases outside gene matches: 3. The CDR3 loop spans 16 amino acids. The CDR3: CASSLRTSGSTDTQYF. The CDR3 nucleotides are TGTGCCAGCAGCTTGCGTACTAGCGGGAGCACAGATACGCAGTATTTT.

This clonotype was seen a few times. This chain uses TRBV15 with TRBJ2-7; possibly TRBD2 for D (5 bases). V shed 0 bases and J shed 4 bases, with 7 bases lying between them. Germline CDR1 reads LNHNV; CDR2 reads YYDKDF (reference sequence). The CDR3 covers 13 residues. The CDR3 protein is CATSRDTGYEQYF. CDR3 nucleotides: TGTGCCACCAGCAGAGATACGGGGTACGAGCAGTACTTC.

The chain combines TRBV29-1 with TRBJ1-3; D remains unclear. With 8 bases removed from V and 0 bases from J, the gap between germline ends came to 5 bases. The V gene's germline CDR1 is SQVTM and CDR2 ANQGSEA. This CDR3 comprises 11 residues. The CDR3: CSWVSGNTIYF. CDR3 DNA: TGCAGCTGGGTCTCTGGAAACACCATATATTTT.